Detailed here is one T cell receptor (beta chain). This sample was included in a study of blood T cell repertoires in COVID-19. Study in general: Sites across the United States, Italy and Spain contributed samples from acute and convalescent COVID-19. PBMCs, B-cell-depleted T cells, or T cells were the source of the cDNA or gDNA that made up the material.

V dropped 1 base and J dropped 0 bases, with 14 bases sitting between them. There are 17 residues in the CDR3. Germline V CDR1 and CDR2: SSHAT, FNYEAQ (reference sequence). Original processing notes: Amplifying reference gene primers gave estimates of nucleated cell counts. Using immunoSEQ multiplex PCR, the repertoire was profiled, and TCRdb retains in-frame clones only, with some absent. D and trimming were read from the DNA, whereas the V and J calls and clone size are those reported in that table. This table holds some 90,000 clones, 80% found once. Sequencing was carried out using peripheral blood. V is TRBV7-7 and J is TRBJ2-3; D might be TRBD2 (6 bases). The source of this sequence is a human donor in a cohort sampled during active COVID-19. The chain's CDR3 is CASSLGVGGPSTDTQYF. The CDR3 coding sequence is TGTGCCAGCAGCTTAGGGGTGGGAGGACCCAGCACAGATACGCAGTATTTT.